A selection of T cell receptor beta chains follows, all from one sample in a study of blood T cell repertoires in COVID-19. Here immunoSEQ multiplex PCR was the method, and the copy in TCRdb shows in-frame clones only, minus some. Of roughly 200,000 clones in the sample, over 75% were seen once. Sequenced material: peripheral blood. The receptors shown here come from a human donor with active or convalescent COVID-19. The donor label of this sample is uncertain. CDR3s include the opening cysteine and the closing phenylalanine or tryptophan. D genes are given only for firm matches. Clone size is not always given. Where it is, it says once, few, many or a class for expanded clones.

D gene	V gene	J gene	clone size	CDR3 protein	CDR3 DNA
NA	TRBV3-1/TRBV3-2	TRBJ2-7	NA	CASSIIQGAYEQYF	TGTGCCAGCAGCATTATTCAAGGGGCCTACGAGCAGTACTTC
TRBD1	TRBV5-5	TRBJ1-5	NA	CASSEGQATNLPPQHF	TGTGCCAGCAGCGAGGGACAGGCCACGAACCTACCGCCCCAGCATTTT
NA	TRBV19	TRBJ2-1	NA	CASSINRGLNEQFF	TGTGCCAGTAGTATAAACCGGGGTTTAAATGAGCAGTTCTTC
TRBD2	TRBV3-1/TRBV3-2	TRBJ2-1	NA	CASSDTSGDNEQFF	TGTGCCAGCAGCGACACTAGCGGGGACAATGAGCAGTTCTTC
NA	TRBV3-1/TRBV3-2	TRBJ1-2	once	CASSQVPGIGYTF	TGTGCCAGCAGCCAAGTTCCAGGGATCGGCTACACCTTC
TRBD1	TRBV5-1	TRBJ1-6	NA	CASSIPTGAYNSPLHF	TGCGCCAGCAGCATACCGACAGGGGCCTATAATTCACCCCTCCACTTT
TRBD1	TRBV4-2	TRBJ1-3	NA	CASSQPGQLTGNTIYF	TGTGCCAGCAGCCAACCGGGACAGCTCACTGGAAACACCATATATTTT
NA	TRBV3-1/TRBV3-2	TRBJ1-1	NA	CASSHPQQGSVAFF	TGTGCCAGCAGCCACCCCCAACAGGGATCAGTAGCTTTCTTT
TRBD2	TRBV5-1	TRBJ2-7	NA	CASSPGLADTYEQYF	TGCGCCAGCAGCCCGGGACTAGCGGATACCTACGAGCAGTACTTC
NA	TRBV24-1	TRBJ2-3	once	CAAPWGGACTDTQYF	TGTGCCGCTCCCTGGGGGGGGGCCTGCACAGATACGCAGTATTTT
TRBD2	TRBV3-1/TRBV3-2	TRBJ2-3	NA	CASSQGLAGMATFGTDTQYF	TGTGCCAGCAGCCAGGGACTAGCGGGGATGGCGACCTTTGGCACAGATACGCAGTATTTT
TRBD1	TRBV5-5	TRBJ1-1	once	CASSSSPGQGAEAFF	TGTGCCAGCAGCTCATCCCCGGGACAGGGCGCTGAAGCTTTCTTT
TRBD1	TRBV2	TRBJ2-7	NA	CASSAQGGRYSYEQYF	TGTGCCAGCAGTGCCCAAGGGGGCAGGTACTCCTACGAGCAGTACTTC
NA	TRBV5-6	TRBJ2-2	NA	CASSSDLGFVAGELFF	TGTGCCAGCAGCTCCGACTTGGGTTTCGTGGCCGGGGAGCTGTTTTTT
NA	TRBV5-1	TRBJ1-6	once	CASSLANNSPLHF	TGCGCCAGCAGCTTGGCCAATAATTCACCCCTCCACTTT
NA	TRBV7-9	TRBJ1-1	NA	CASNSNTEAFF	TGTGCCAGCAACTCCAACACTGAAGCTTTCTTT
NA	TRBV7-9	TRBJ1-6	NA	CASSLIGDLLHF	TGTGCCAGCAGCTTAATTGGAGATCTCCTCCACTTT
TRBD2	TRBV5-1	TRBJ2-1	NA	CASSLSGGTYNEQFF	TGCGCCAGCAGCTTGAGCGGGGGGACTTACAATGAGCAGTTCTTC
NA	TRBV27	TRBJ2-3	NA	CASGGSSTDTQYF	TGTGCCAGCGGGGGGTCCAGCACAGATACGCAGTATTTT
TRBD2	TRBV19	TRBJ2-4	NA	CASSMMAGGNIQYF	TGTGCCAGTAGTATGATGGCGGGGGGAAACATTCAGTACTTC
NA	TRBV7-9	TRBJ2-4	NA	CASSLGGIAKNIQYF	TGTGCCAGCAGCTTGGGGGGAATAGCCAAAAACATTCAGTACTTC
TRBD1	TRBV19	TRBJ1-2	NA	CASRTGDYGYTF	TGTGCCAGTAGGACAGGGGACTATGGCTACACCTTC
NA	TRBV9	TRBJ1-3	NA	CASSPRPTGTGNTIYF	TGTGCCAGCAGCCCCCGACCGACAGGAACTGGAAACACCATATATTTT
NA	TRBV2	TRBJ2-7	NA	CASRATATYEQYF	TGTGCCAGCAGGGCGACTGCGACCTACGAGCAGTACTTC
NA	TRBV5-1	TRBJ2-3	NA	CASSRRQGGTDTQYF	TGCGCCAGCAGCAGGAGACAGGGAGGAACAGATACGCAGTATTTT
TRBD1	TRBV12-5	TRBJ2-2	NA	CASGNDIPGQGAPGELFF	TGTGCTAGTGGTAACGATATACCGGGACAGGGGGCCCCCGGGGAGCTGTTTTTT
TRBD1	TRBV10-3	TRBJ2-7	NA	CAISDPGTGSSHEQYF	TGTGCCATCAGTGACCCCGGGACAGGGAGTTCCCACGAGCAGTACTTC
TRBD1	TRBV5-4	TRBJ1-2	NA	CASSLPDRAVYGYTF	TGTGCCAGCAGCCTACCCGACAGGGCCGTCTATGGCTACACCTTC
TRBD2	TRBV4-2	TRBJ2-5	NA	CASSQDDFGTSGGRETQYF	TGTGCCAGCAGCCAAGATGATTTTGGGACTAGCGGGGGGAGGGAGACCCAGTACTTC
TRBD1	TRBV11-2	TRBJ1-1	NA	CASSSRDRASRVAEAFF	TGTGCCAGCAGCAGCCGGGACAGGGCCTCCCGGGTCGCTGAAGCTTTCTTT
NA	TRBV28	TRBJ1-6	NA	CASRTHSPSSYNSPLHF	TGTGCCAGCAGAACCCACAGTCCGTCCTCCTATAATTCACCCCTCCACTTT
TRBD2	TRBV19	TRBJ2-7	NA	CASRISGGASYEQYF	TGTGCCAGTAGAATCTCGGGGGGAGCCTCCTACGAGCAGTACTTC
NA	TRBV19	TRBJ1-2	NA	CASIAGRSYGYTF	TGTGCCAGTATCGCAGGGAGGTCCTATGGCTACACCTTC
TRBD2	TRBV6-5	TRBJ2-1	NA	CASMLGTSGSDEQFF	TGTGCCAGCATGCTTGGGACTAGCGGGAGCGATGAGCAGTTCTTC
TRBD2	TRBV3-1/TRBV3-2	TRBJ2-1	NA	CASSPTSGGEQFF	TGTGCCAGCAGCCCGACTAGCGGGGGTGAGCAGTTCTTC
TRBD1	TRBV7-9	TRBJ1-4	NA	CASGPDRRNEKLFF	TGTGCCAGCGGACCGGACAGGAGGAATGAAAAACTGTTTTTT
TRBD2	TRBV9	TRBJ2-7	NA	CASSGSGSDFEQYF	TGTGCCAGCAGCGGTAGCGGGAGTGATTTCGAGCAGTACTTC
TRBD1	TRBV12-5	TRBJ2-7	NA	CASGLKTGTGVPYEQYF	TGTGCTAGTGGTTTGAAGACTGGGACAGGGGTCCCCTACGAGCAGTACTTC
TRBD2	TRBV5-1	TRBJ2-1	NA	CASSWGLADYNEQFF	TGCGCCAGCAGCTGGGGACTAGCGGACTACAATGAGCAGTTCTTC
TRBD1	TRBV19	TRBJ1-6	few	CASTGQGYNSPLHF	TGTGCCAGTACTGGACAGGGTTATAATTCACCCCTCCACTTT
TRBD2	TRBV4-2	TRBJ2-1	NA	CASSQVFAVSGGYNEQFF	TGTGCCAGCAGCCAAGTTTTCGCCGTTAGCGGGGGGTACAATGAGCAGTTCTTC
NA	TRBV28	TRBJ1-2	NA	CASSSTGRYGYTF	TGTGCCAGCAGTTCTACAGGGCGGTACGGCTACACCTTC
TRBD2	TRBV6-2/TRBV6-3	TRBJ2-2	NA	CASSYPRTSGVGGELFF	TGTGCCAGCAGTTACCCCAGGACTAGCGGGGTTGGCGGGGAGCTGTTTTTT
TRBD2	TRBV5-4	TRBJ2-3	NA	CASSPGLGVSTDTQYF	TGTGCCAGCAGCCCGGGACTAGGGGTTAGCACAGATACGCAGTATTTT
TRBD2	TRBV10-3	TRBJ2-7	NA	CAISESGASGKIYEQYF	TGTGCCATCAGTGAGTCGGGGGCTAGCGGGAAGATCTACGAGCAGTACTTC
TRBD1	TRBV4-3	TRBJ1-5	few	CASSQGAGGTNQPQHF	TGCGCCAGCAGCCAAGGGGCAGGGGGGACCAATCAGCCCCAGCATTTT
NA	TRBV3-1/TRBV3-2	TRBJ1-1	NA	CASSRRQANTEAFF	TGTGCCAGCAGCCGAAGACAGGCTAACACTGAAGCTTTCTTT